This TCR beta chain stems from a study of vaccination effects on CD4 cells after COVID-19 (dated by TCRdb to 2022 to 2024). Context from the whole study: Each participant got two doses of an mRNA SARS-CoV-2 vaccine, either BNT162b2 or mRNA-1273. Pre-vaccine samples were drawn from two convalescent patients 16 days and one week before the first dose, at 142 and 148 days after COVID-19 diagnosis. In both COVID-19 convalescent patients and infection-naive vaccine recipients, the study compared SARS-CoV-2 spike-specific CD4+ TCR repertoires from before mRNA vaccination with those from after it. The full study included 10 COVID-19 convalescent patients and several SARS-CoV-2-naive healthy vaccine recipients. Cultures from other donors in the study were sequenced with the Oncomine TCR Beta short-read assay on an Illumina iSeq 100.

Library construction relied on the immunoSEQ multiplex PCR assay. DNA from the cultured, isolated CD4+ T cells was subjected to TCR beta CDR3 sequencing. As for the authors' bioinformatics: Non-productive TCR sequences were discarded, and reads were trimmed to the CDR3 region, with only CDR3s of 7 or more amino acids retained. Antigen-specific clonotypes were identified using the MANAFEST web app by comparison of expansion in peptide wells against reference cultures. For clones to be considered positive, expansion at FDR<0.05 versus reference and all other wells, an odds ratio above 5, and a frequency above 0.1% in two replicate wells were required. A clonotype was called cross-reactive if it was significantly expanded both in SARS-CoV-2 spike wells and in at least one common cold coronavirus spike condition. CDR3 similarity was assessed by Levenshtein distance with the stringdist R package, and unrooted trees were built with ape in R 3.6.1. As stored in TCRdb, this immuneACCESS dataset retains in-frame rearrangements with V and J assigned. A fraction of the clones does not appear; measured against another copy, unresolved V genes explain less than half of the discrepancy, and the remainder lacks a known reason. V and J calls and clone size are as listed in that table; D and trimming were resolved from the DNA. In all, the sample holds more than 45,000 clones, and more than 65% of those were seen once. The ten largest clones represent around 5.5% of the sample.

The CDR1 and CDR2 encoded by the germline V gene (reference sequence) are SEHNR and FQNEAQ. Relative to germline, V is 2 bases shorter and J is 1 base shorter, with 11 bases between their ends. CDR3 length: 16 amino acids, cysteine to phenylalanine. Left in the record is the CDR3 DNA by itself, 48 bases read in frame from the first base. A remark on this clone: The specificity of this receptor is unknown. No clone much larger than this one lies a single base away; base qualities are absent.

The ViraFEST assay stimulated PBMC with viral peptide pools and then used TCR sequencing to identify antigen-specific CD4+ T cell clonotypes by expansion. After more than 9 days of culture, CD4+ T cells were isolated with the EasySep CD4+ T cell isolation kit. Convalescent patients had PCR-confirmed SARS-CoV-2 infection between March and December 2020, before Alpha, Beta and Delta variants emerged in the United States. Roughly 2 million PBMC per well were cultured in IMDM with about 5.4% human AB serum, around 10 IU/ml IL-2 and gentamicin, plus 10 ug/ml peptides. For the negative control culture condition, an HIV-1 Nef peptide pool was used. Half of the culture medium was replaced with fresh IL-2-containing medium on days 3 and 7. Unless noted otherwise, every peptide stimulation condition was cultured in triplicate wells. Using Ficoll-Paque Plus gradient centrifugation, PBMC were separated from whole blood and then either used fresh or cryopreserved at -140C. Genomic DNA was extracted from cultured CD4+ T cells with the QIAamp micro DNA kit.

Overall study results and their limits: Only a small number of convalescent patients were included, and no early post-infection timepoints were available, which limited the study. Clones induced by infection and clones induced by vaccination both contracted markedly at late timepoints after vaccination, which fits with T cell responses waning over time. In convalescent patients, the post-vaccine spike-reactive repertoire was composed mainly of new vaccine-induced clones that were largely distinct from infection-induced clones.

The V and J genes are TRBV7-9 and TRBJ1-4; TRBD1 might be the D gene, on 5 matching bases. The sequence was collected from a human donor who had a prior SARS-CoV-2 infection. Source: CD4+ T cells from PBMCs cultured with HIV peptides, taken before COVID-19 vaccination. What the cell subset or site label conveys for this sample: HIV-1 Nef peptide pool negative control/reference culture. The CDR3 region has the sequence CASSLTLGGTNEKLFF. The nucleotide sequence is given as TGTGCCAGCAGCTTAACCTTGGGGGGAACTAATGAAAAACTGTTTTTT. Full variable domain (CDR3 extended with the reference TRBV7-9 and TRBJ1-4 proteins): DTGVSQNPRHKITKRGQNVTFRCDPISEHNRLYWYRQTLGQGPEFLTYFQNEAQLEKSRLLSDRFSAERPKGSFSTLEIQRTEQGDSAMYLCASSLTLGGTNEKLFFGSGTQLSVL.